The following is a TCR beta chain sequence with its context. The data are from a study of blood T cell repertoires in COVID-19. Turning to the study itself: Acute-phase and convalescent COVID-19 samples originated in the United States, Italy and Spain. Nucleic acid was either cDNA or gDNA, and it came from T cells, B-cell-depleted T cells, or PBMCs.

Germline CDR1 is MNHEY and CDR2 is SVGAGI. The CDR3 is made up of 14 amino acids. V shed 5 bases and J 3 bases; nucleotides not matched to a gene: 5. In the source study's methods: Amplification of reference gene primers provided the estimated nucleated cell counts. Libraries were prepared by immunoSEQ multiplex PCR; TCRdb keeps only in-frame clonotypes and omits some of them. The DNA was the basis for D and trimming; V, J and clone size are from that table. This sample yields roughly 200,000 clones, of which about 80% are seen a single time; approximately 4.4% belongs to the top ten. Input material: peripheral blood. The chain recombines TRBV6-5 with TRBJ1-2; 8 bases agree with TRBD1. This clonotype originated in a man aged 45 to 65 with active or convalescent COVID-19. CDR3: CASSRTGWDYGYTF. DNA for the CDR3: TGTGCCAGCAGTCGGACAGGGTGGGACTATGGCTACACCTTC.